This is a list of T cell receptor beta chains from one sample in a study of shared clonotypes between healthy human individuals. Profiling relied on immunoSEQ multiplex PCR, and the TCRdb table lists in-frame clones only, not all of them. The repertoire includes hundreds of thousands of clones, around 74% of them detected once, and 1.7% sits in the top ten. What was sequenced was memory CD4+ T cells sorted from blood. The receptors stem from a woman aged 25 to 39 in good health. Each CDR3 is given with its conserved first and last residue. Fields, in order: J gene, D gene, clone size, V gene, CDR3 DNA, CDR3 protein. D genes are given only for firm matches. Rows give clone size only sometimes, using once, few, many, or a class for an expanded clone.

J: TRBJ2-7; D: -; size: -; V: TRBV2; DNA: TGTGCCAGCAGATTCTCGTACGAGCAGTACTTC; CDR3: CASRFSYEQYF
J: TRBJ2-7; D: TRBD2; size: -; V: TRBV15; DNA: TGTGCCACCAGCAGAGGGCCATACCCCGGGACTAGTCGGTCCTACGAGCAGTACTTC; CDR3: CATSRGPYPGTSRSYEQYF
J: TRBJ2-5; D: TRBD2; size: few; V: TRBV10-2; DNA: TGCGCCAGCAGTCGCGGTAGCGGGAGACCTGTTGCCGAGACCCAGTACTTC; CDR3: CASSRGSGRPVAETQYF
J: TRBJ2-2; D: -; size: -; V: TRBV11-2; DNA: TGTGCCAGCAGCTTAACATCGGGGGGCGGCAACACCGGGGAGCTGTTTTTT; CDR3: CASSLTSGGGNTGELFF
J: TRBJ2-1; D: TRBD1; size: medium-sized; V: TRBV11-3; DNA: TGTGCCAGCAGCTGGACCGGGACAGGGAGTTCTAATGAGCAGTTCTTC; CDR3: CASSWTGTGSSNEQFF
J: TRBJ2-3; D: -; size: once; V: TRBV6-1; DNA: TGTGCCAGCACCTTAGCGGCAAGCGGCACAGATACGCAGTATTTT; CDR3: CASTLAASGTDTQYF
J: TRBJ2-2; D: -; size: once; V: TRBV2; DNA: TGTGCCAGCAGGAAACCCCAGGGCTCCGGGGAGCTGTTTTTT; CDR3: CASRKPQGSGELFF
J: TRBJ2-3; D: TRBD2; size: -; V: TRBV18; DNA: TGTGCCAGCTCCCCCCCGGGAGGGGATACGCAGTATTTT; CDR3: CASSPPGGDTQYF
J: TRBJ2-7; D: -; size: -; V: TRBV5-8; DNA: TGTGCCAGCAGCTTGTTAGGGGGACGGGACCCCTCCTACGAGCAGTACTTC; CDR3: CASSLLGGRDPSYEQYF
J: TRBJ1-1; D: TRBD1; size: -; V: TRBV5-5; DNA: TGTGCCAGCAGTCTGACAGGGGGCACTGAAGCTTTCTTT; CDR3: CASSLTGGTEAFF
J: TRBJ2-7; D: TRBD2; size: -; V: TRBV30; DNA: TGTGCCTGGAGTCCCTATTCTTCTAGCGGGGCTCGATCCTACGAGCAGTACTTC; CDR3: CAWSPYSSSGARSYEQYF
J: TRBJ1-1; D: -; size: many; V: TRBV25-1; DNA: TGTGCCAGCAGTGATGAGTTGACTGAAGCTTTCTTT; CDR3: CASSDELTEAFF
J: TRBJ2-3; D: TRBD1; size: -; V: TRBV6-5; DNA: TGTGCCAGCAGTCGAAGGGGGCGGCCAGATACGCAGTATTTT; CDR3: CASSRRGRPDTQYF
J: TRBJ2-1; D: -; size: -; V: TRBV5-4; DNA: TGTGCCAGCAGCCTGGACTCTTACAATGAGCAGTTCTTC; CDR3: CASSLDSYNEQFF
J: TRBJ1-4; D: -; size: -; V: TRBV2; DNA: TGTGCCAGCAGTGTAGTTGGGACAAGAAATGAAAAACTGTTTTTT; CDR3: CASSVVGTRNEKLFF
J: TRBJ2-6; D: -; size: -; V: TRBV19; DNA: TGTGCCAGTATCCCTCAGAGCTCTGGGGCCAACGTCCTGACTTTC; CDR3: CASIPQSSGANVLTF
J: TRBJ1-4; D: -; size: -; V: TRBV6-6; DNA: TGTGCCAGCAGTTACTCGAGGACTAATGAAAAACTGTTTTTT; CDR3: CASSYSRTNEKLFF
J: TRBJ2-7; D: -; size: -; V: TRBV11-2; DNA: TGTGCCAGCAGCGTGCCGACAGGACCCTACGAGCAGTACTTC; CDR3: CASSVPTGPYEQYF
J: TRBJ2-1; D: -; size: -; V: TRBV6-5; DNA: TGTGCCAGCAGTTACTCAGGGGCAGGGAACTACAATGAGCAGTTCTTC; CDR3: CASSYSGAGNYNEQFF
J: TRBJ2-2; D: TRBD1; size: -; V: TRBV25-1; DNA: TGTGCCAGCAGGGGACAGGGGACCGGGGAGCTGTTTTTT; CDR3: CASRGQGTGELFF
J: TRBJ2-7; D: -; size: -; V: TRBV7-9; DNA: TGTGCCAGCAGCCGTGGACTTAGCTCCTACGAGCAGTACTTC; CDR3: CASSRGLSSYEQYF
J: TRBJ2-3; D: TRBD2; size: -; V: TRBV11-3; DNA: TGTGCCAGCAGTGCTGGACTAGCGGGAGGGGCAGATACGCAGTATTTT; CDR3: CASSAGLAGGADTQYF
J: TRBJ2-7; D: -; size: many; V: TRBV11-2; DNA: TGTGCCAGCAGCTTAGATAATATGTCCATCGGCTCCTACGAGCAGTACTTC; CDR3: CASSLDNMSIGSYEQYF
J: TRBJ2-1; D: -; size: -; V: TRBV29-1; DNA: TGCAGCGTTGACCCGGGAGCGGCACGGGAGCAGTTCTTC; CDR3: CSVDPGAAREQFF
J: TRBJ1-5; D: -; size: -; V: TRBV28; DNA: TGTGCCAGCAGTGGACAGCCCCTCGCGGAGCCCCAGCATTTT; CDR3: CASSGQPLAEPQHF
J: TRBJ2-2; D: -; size: few; V: TRBV14; DNA: TGTGCCAGCAGAAAACAGGGTATCGGGGAGCTGTTTTTT; CDR3: CASRKQGIGELFF
J: TRBJ2-5; D: TRBD2; size: once; V: TRBV28; DNA: TGTGCCAGCAGCCCCACACTAGCGGATAAGATAGGGAAGTACTTC; CDR3: CASSPTLADKIGKYF
J: TRBJ2-2; D: -; size: -; V: TRBV19; DNA: TGTGCCAGCAAGACTTCTTGGAACACCGGGGAGCTGTTTTTT; CDR3: CASKTSWNTGELFF
J: TRBJ2-3; D: TRBD2; size: -; V: TRBV5-4; DNA: TGTGCCAGCAGCCCCGTAGCGGGAGATTTTAGCACAGATACGCAGTATTTT; CDR3: CASSPVAGDFSTDTQYF
J: TRBJ2-7; D: -; size: -; V: TRBV6-5; DNA: TGTGCCAGCAGTTACTCGGCTTATCCGAGCTCCTACGAGCAGTACTTC; CDR3: CASSYSAYPSSYEQYF
J: TRBJ2-7; D: TRBD2; size: -; V: TRBV29-1; DNA: TGCAGCGTTGTCCCTGGTCGGCTAGCGGGGCTTTACGAGCAGTACTTC; CDR3: CSVVPGRLAGLYEQYF
J: TRBJ1-3; D: -; size: once; V: TRBV15; DNA: TGTGCCACCAGCAGTGACAGGCTGGGCTCTGGAAACACCATATATTTT; CDR3: CATSSDRLGSGNTIYF
J: TRBJ2-1; D: -; size: few; V: TRBV19; DNA: TGTGCCAGTAGTAACGCAGACGGATACGTTTACAATGAGCAGTTCTTC; CDR3: CASSNADGYVYNEQFF
J: TRBJ2-1; D: -; size: few; V: TRBV11-3; DNA: TGTGCCAGCAGCTCGCGACTAGGAGGTATCTACAATGAGCAGTTCTTC; CDR3: CASSSRLGGIYNEQFF
J: TRBJ2-3; D: TRBD2; size: -; V: TRBV5-1; DNA: TGCGCCAGCAGCACCACCGGACTAGCGGCCCCATACACCACAGATACGCAGTATTTT; CDR3: CASSTTGLAAPYTTDTQYF
J: TRBJ2-3; D: -; size: -; V: TRBV19; DNA: TGTGCCAGTAGTGGCACAGGGTCCACAGATACGCAGTATTTT; CDR3: CASSGTGSTDTQYF
J: TRBJ2-7; D: -; size: -; V: TRBV7-9; DNA: TGTGCCAGCAGCTTTTACCCGGGGACAACCTACGAGCAGTACTTC; CDR3: CASSFYPGTTYEQYF
J: TRBJ1-3; D: TRBD1; size: -; V: TRBV4-1; DNA: TGCGCCAGCAGCACCCAAAACAGGGGAGCAACTGGAAACACCATATATTTT; CDR3: CASSTQNRGATGNTIYF
J: TRBJ2-7; D: -; size: -; V: TRBV4-1; DNA: TGCGCCAGCAGCCCAGACCGGGGGCGACCCTACGAGCAGTACTTC; CDR3: CASSPDRGRPYEQYF
J: TRBJ1-5; D: TRBD1; size: -; V: TRBV19; DNA: TGTGCCAGTAGGGAGCAGCAGGGGGCGCGTCCCAATCAGCCCCAGCATTTT; CDR3: CASREQQGARPNQPQHF
J: TRBJ2-7; D: TRBD1; size: once; V: TRBV6-7; DNA: TGTGCCAGCAGTGGACAGGGGTTAACGCTAAGGGGCACTTTTGGGTCCTACGAGCAGTACTTC; CDR3: CASSGQGLTLRGTFGSYEQYF
J: TRBJ2-1; D: TRBD2; size: -; V: TRBV6-1; DNA: TGTGCCACTCCAATAGCGGGTAGCTCCTACAATGAGCAGTTCTTC; CDR3: CATPIAGSSYNEQFF
J: TRBJ1-1; D: TRBD1; size: -; V: TRBV19; DNA: TGTGCCAGTAGTATGGACAGGATGAACACTGAAGCTTTCTTT; CDR3: CASSMDRMNTEAFF
J: TRBJ2-3; D: TRBD2; size: -; V: TRBV19; DNA: TGTGCCAGTAGTATGGAGCGGGAGGGCCCGGGGACAGATACGCAGTATTTT; CDR3: CASSMEREGPGTDTQYF
J: TRBJ2-1; D: -; size: -; V: TRBV6-5; DNA: TGTGCCAGCAGTGCTAGGGGGGCCTCCTACAATGAGCAGTTCTTC; CDR3: CASSARGASYNEQFF
J: TRBJ2-7; D: -; size: few; V: TRBV7-3; DNA: TGTGCCAGCAGCTGGACAGTTCGCCCCTACGAGCAGTACTTC; CDR3: CASSWTVRPYEQYF
J: TRBJ2-5; D: -; size: -; V: TRBV7-7; DNA: TGTGCCAGCAGCTTAGATGCGTTAGAGACCCAGTACTTC; CDR3: CASSLDALETQYF
J: TRBJ1-3; D: -; size: -; V: TRBV4-1; DNA: TGCGCCAGCAGCCTAGATAGTGGGGAATCCTCTGGAAACACCATATATTTT; CDR3: CASSLDSGESSGNTIYF
J: TRBJ2-2; D: TRBD2; size: -; V: TRBV2; DNA: TGTGCCAGCAGTAGGCTAGCGGGGAACACCGGGGAGCTGTTTTTT; CDR3: CASSRLAGNTGELFF
J: TRBJ1-1; D: TRBD1; size: -; V: TRBV7-9; DNA: TGTGCCAGCCGGGACAGGGAGAGCACTGAAGCTTTCTTT; CDR3: CASRDRESTEAFF
J: TRBJ2-7; D: -; size: -; V: TRBV5-4; DNA: TGTGCCAGCAGCTTGTTACTAGAATTGTCCTACGAGCAGTACTTC; CDR3: CASSLLLELSYEQYF
J: TRBJ2-7; D: -; size: -; V: TRBV7-2; DNA: TGTGCCAGCAGCTCCACCGGGACTTCAACCTACGAGCAGTACTTC; CDR3: CASSSTGTSTYEQYF
J: TRBJ2-5; D: -; size: -; V: TRBV28; DNA: TGTGCCAGCAGTTTACCGGGGTGGGAGACCCAGTACTTC; CDR3: CASSLPGWETQYF